The table lists the clone carrying this T cell receptor beta chain with a few counts. The antigen is not known. TCRdb itself ran the 5' RACE reads through MiXCR, one entry per CDR3 protein. Of about 290,000 distinct CDR3 sequences in the sample, approximately 15% were seen once. These data originate in a study of T-cell memory formation after mild COVID-19. Study context: TCR clustering was largely donor specific. Whole-study findings and limits: Among CD4+ contracting clones, most were CM and EM, and CD8+ ones EMRA.

The ends were cut back, 3 bases at V and 5 bases at J, with 6 bases in the middle. CDR1 is SGHRS and CDR2 is YFSETQ in the germline V gene. CDR3 length: 13 residues. The chain employs TRBV5-1 and TRBJ1-6, with no clear D. Sequencing input: PBMCs or a T cell subset sorted from them (not recorded which). The sequence was collected from a young man who had mild COVID-19 (a few samples of this study predate the infection). Cell type and time point are not known. This chain's CDR3 is CASSYQNNSPLHF. The CDR3 DNA sequence: TGCGCCAGCAGCTATCAAAATAATTCACCCCTCCACTTT.